The subject of this entry is one T cell receptor beta chain. Its target is unknown. The CDR3 is 16 amino acids. The ends were cut back, 1 base at V and 6 bases at J, with 18 bases in the middle. CDR1 SGHVS and CDR2 FQNEAQ come from the germline V gene. The authors incorporated unique molecular identifiers into the TCR beta cDNA libraries. T cells, about 0.95 to 10 million of them, yielded around 460,000 cDNA molecules. TCRdb ran MiXCR on the PCR reads and lists one entry per CDR3 protein. The sample yields about 560,000 distinct CDR3 sequences, roughly 45% seen once. The data are from a study of post-analysis software for immune sequencing data. Study-wide context: As for disease course, relapsing-remitting, secondary progressive and progressive-relapsing multiple sclerosis were all included.

General study points: Elevated frequency relative to controls characterized four or five TRBV segments in patients, TRBV5-6, TRBV5-1 and TRBV20-1 among them. Significantly lower normalized Chao1 diversity was seen in multiple sclerosis patients than in controls.

This TCR came from a girl aged 10 to 17 with multiple sclerosis. The specimen was blood. The J gene is TRBJ1-2, the V gene TRBV7-8; D call uncertain. The CDR3 sequence is CASSLGVTGSSDGYTF. The CDR3 DNA sequence: TGTGCCAGCAGCTTAGGGGTGACGGGCTCCTCCGATGGCTACACCTTC.